Described below is a single TCR beta chain sequence and its context. The CDR3 loop spans 15 amino acids. The germline CDR1 and CDR2 sequences are SNHLY and FYNNEI. With 0 bases removed from V and 2 bases from J, the gap between germline ends came to 8 bases. The sample is drawn from a study of control samples from healthy donors and cancer patients. The table came from immunoSEQ multiplex PCR; TCRdb's copy has only in-frame clones and leaves some out. The top ten hold about 9.9% of the sample, which has approximately 76,000 clones, roughly 88% seen once. Material for sequencing was PBMCs. The sequence was collected from a man in his sixties with head and neck cancer. This chain joins TRBV2 and TRBJ1-5; D unclear. CDR3 nucleotide sequence: TGTGCCAGCAGTGAAGCGGGTTTGGGCAATCAGCCCCAGCATTTT. It codes for CASSEAGLGNQPQHF. The full variable domain, rest sourced from reference TRBV2 and TRBJ1-5, is EPEVTQTPSHQVTQMGQEVILRCVPISNHLYFYWYRQILGQKVEFLVSFYNNEISEKSEIFDDQFSVERPDGSNFTLKIRSTKLEDSAMYFCASSEAGLGNQPQHFGDGTRLSIL.